The 18 T cell receptor beta chains in this list originate from one sample, sequenced in a study of blood T cell repertoires in COVID-19. TCRdb keeps only in-frame clones here, not all; method: immunoSEQ multiplex PCR. Here the sample spans some 87,000 clones, around 83% being singletons. The source material was peripheral blood. The receptors here all came from a man at least 80 years old with active or convalescent COVID-19.

The chain combines TRBV28 with TRBJ2-2; 8 positions match TRBD1. Per the germline V gene, CDR1 is MDHEN and CDR2 is SYDVKM. V was pared by 8 bases and J by 4 bases, with 9 bases of the junction left unmatched. The length of the CDR3 is 15 residues. The CDR3 here is CASLGDRRTTGELFF. The CDR3 DNA follows: TGTGCCAGCCTCGGGGACAGGCGTACCACCGGGGAGCTGTTTTTT. Complete variable domain (other parts from reference TRBV28 and TRBJ2-2): DVKVTQSSRYLVKRTGEKVFLECVQDMDHENMFWYRQDPGLGLRLIYFSYDVKMKEKGDIPEGYSVSREKKERFSLILESASTNQTSMYLCASLGDRRTTGELFFGEGSRLTVL.

The V gene is TRBV5-1, the J gene TRBJ1-2; D uncertain. V was clipped by 3 bases and J by 3 bases, with 15 bases between them. The germline V gene has CDR1 SGHRS and CDR2 YFSETQ. This CDR3 is 15 amino acids long. The CDR3 DNA reads TGCGCCAGCAGCTCCCGAGGAGGGCCTCACTATGGCTACACCTTC. Residues: CASSSRGGPHYGYTF.

This chain joins TRBV6-5 and TRBJ1-5; D unresolved. This CDR3 is 15 amino acids long. V lost 6 bases, J lost 1 base, and 13 bases lay in between. CDR1 is MNHEY, CDR2 SVGAGI, per germline. CDR3 sequence: CASRGRATSNQPQHF. DNA of the CDR3: TGTGCCAGCAGGGGGAGAGCGACAAGCAATCAGCCCCAGCATTTT.

This clone was seen only once. The chain couples TRBV6-6 to TRBJ2-1; a weak D match, TRBD1 (5 bases). Deletions cut 4 bases from V and 0 bases from J, with 13 bases between. CDR1 MNHNY and CDR2 SVGAGI come from the germline V gene (reference sequence). The CDR3 is 16 residues long. In DNA form, the CDR3 reads TGTGCCAGCAGTTTACCCCGACAGAGCTCCTACAATGAGCAGTTCTTC. Amino acids: CASSLPRQSSYNEQFF.

The chain couples TRBV5-8 to TRBJ2-4; the D is unclear. V was trimmed by 5 bases and J by 0 bases, leaving 9 bases between them. Germline V lookup: CDR1 SGHTS, CDR2 YDEGEE. CDR3 size: 14 residues. CDR3 in amino acids: CASSQPGAKNIQYF. CDR3 sequence (DNA): TGTGCCAGCAGTCAACCCGGAGCCAAAAACATTCAGTACTTC.

This rearrangement joins TRBV11-2 to TRBJ2-3; no clear D. CDR3 size: 13 residues. From germline, CDR1 is SGHAT and CDR2 FQNNGV. V lost 3 bases and J lost 6, with 10 bases in between. CDR3: CASSFNPEDTQYF. CDR3 nucleotide sequence: TGTGCCAGCAGCTTTAACCCCGAGGATACGCAGTATTTT.

CDR3 nucleotide sequence: TGTGCCAGTAGTAGAGACAGGGGTGACACCATATATTTT. Translation: CASSRDRGDTIYF. The genes are TRBV19 and TRBJ1-3, with 8 bases identical to TRBD1. The CDR3 length is 13 residues. V was clipped by 4 bases and J by 8 bases; unmatched bases: 4. Germline CDR1 is LNHDA and CDR2 is SQIVND (reference sequence).

V gene TRBV2 combines with J gene TRBJ2-1, with 8 bases that match TRBD1. The CDR3 length is 17 residues. V lost 2 bases, J lost 8 bases, and 14 bases stayed unmatched. The V gene's germline CDR1 is SNHLY and CDR2 FYNNEI. The CDR3, as DNA: TGTGCCAGCAGTGAACGGGGCAGGGGGCATAATCGGGATGAGCAGTTCTTC. Its translation is CASSERGRGHNRDEQFF. The variable domain in full, completed from reference TRBV2 and TRBJ2-1, reads EPEVTQTPSHQVTQMGQEVILRCVPISNHLYFYWYRQILGQKVEFLVSFYNNEISEKSEIFDDQFSVERPDGSNFTLKIRSTKLEDSAMYFCASSERGRGHNRDEQFFGPGTRLTVL.

The genes are TRBV10-3 and TRBJ1-1, with a weak D call TRBD1 (5 bases). CDR1 is ENHRY, CDR2 SYGVKD, per germline. The CDR3 totals 13 residues. V was trimmed by 6 bases and J by 5 bases, leaving 13 bases between them. The CDR3 sequence: CAIRETVDTEAFF. The CDR3 DNA reads as TGTGCCATCAGAGAGACAGTTGATACTGAAGCTTTCTTT.

This clone was seen a single time. V is TRBV2 and J is TRBJ2-5; TRBD2 agrees at 10 bases. The V gene's germline CDR1 is SNHLY and CDR2 FYNNEI. The CDR3 is 17 residues long. Trimming at V came to 0 bases and at J to 2 bases, leaving 6 bases not matched to a gene. CDR3 nucleotides: TGTGCCAGCAGTGAAGCTCTAGCGGGGGCCGAACAAGAGACCCAGTACTTC. It encodes CASSEALAGAEQETQYF.

This clone has only one observation. This chain uses TRBV5-5 with TRBJ2-1, with 10 bases matching TRBD1. The CDR3 totals 16 residues. The junction had 12 bases not matched to a gene; V was cut back by 4 bases and J by 8 bases. Germline CDR1 is SGHKS and CDR2 is YYEKEE (reference sequence). The CDR3 coding sequence is TGTGCCAGCAGCCCCCTCCGGGACAGGGGTTGGCATGAGCAGTTCTTC. Amino acids: CASSPLRDRGWHEQFF.

The V call is TRBV5-4, the J call TRBJ2-7; 9 positions match TRBD2. The CDR3 runs to 15 residues. Trimming took 4 bases from V and 2 from J; bases not matched to a gene: 7. CDR1 and CDR2 from the germline V gene are SGHNT and YYREEE (reference sequence). The CDR3: CASSARGGGAYEQYF. CDR3 coding DNA: TGTGCCAGCAGCGCACGGGGCGGGGGGGCCTACGAGCAGTACTTC.

This clone was picked up a small number of times. The rearrangement links TRBV3-1 (or the pseudogene TRBV3-2) to TRBJ2-4; 8 nucleotides match TRBD2. Germline lookup yields CDR1 LGHDT and CDR2 YNNKEL (reference sequence). The CDR3 has 13 residues. V lost 4 bases, J lost 12 bases, and 8 bases stayed unmatched. The DNA of the CDR3 is TGTGCCAGCAGCCCACTAGCGGCAGGTAATCAGTACTTC. Protein: CASSPLAAGNQYF.

V and J are TRBV28 and TRBJ1-1; 9 bases line up with TRBD1. This CDR3 contains 13 residues. Germline V CDR1 and CDR2: MDHEN, SYDVKM. Unmatched junction bases numbered 4, after V lost 6 bases and J lost 5 bases. CDR3: CASRVQGATEAFF. CDR3 nucleotide sequence: TGTGCCAGCAGAGTACAGGGGGCGACTGAAGCTTTCTTT.

V usage is TRBV29-1 and J usage is TRBJ2-7; D remains ambiguous. The CDR3 length is 12 residues. Germline assignment: CDR1 SQVTM and CDR2 ANQGSEA. V was cut by 2 bases and J by 4 bases, with 9 bases left in between. As DNA, the CDR3 is TGCAGCGTTGAATCAGGAAAGTACGAGCAGTACTTC. Translation gives CSVESGKYEQYF.

The rearrangement links TRBV28 to TRBJ1-5, with TRBD1 matching over 7 bases. After removal of 5 bases from V and 6 bases from J, the junction contained 10 bases not matched to a gene. This CDR3 is 15 amino acids long. From germline, CDR1 is MDHEN and CDR2 SYDVKM. The CDR3, as DNA: TGTGCCAGCAGTGGAGGGACAGCAAAAGGTCAGCCCCAGCATTTT. Translation gives CASSGGTAKGQPQHF.

For the CDR3, the DNA is TGTGCCAGCAGCGTAGGTACAACTAACTATGGCTACACCTTC. Protein: CASSVGTTNYGYTF. The chain has TRBV9 and TRBJ1-2; the D is unclear. Per the germline V gene, CDR1 is SGDLS and CDR2 is YYNGEE. CDR3 length: 14 residues. V dropped 0 bases and J dropped 0 bases, with 6 bases sitting between them.

The V gene is TRBV7-2, the J gene TRBJ1-3; 9 nucleotides agree with TRBD1. Trimming at V came to 4 bases and at J to 1 base, leaving 5 bases not matched to a gene. Germline values: CDR1 SGHTA, CDR2 FQGNSA. The CDR3 contains 16 residues. The CDR3 protein is CASSWPGQGSGNTIYF. CDR3 DNA sequence: TGTGCCAGCAGCTGGCCGGGACAGGGATCTGGAAACACCATATATTTT.